Shown below are 9 T cell receptor beta chains from a single sample sequenced in a study of cytomegalovirus exposure and HLA in healthy donors. The study ran its PCR with 60 Vbeta and 13 Jbeta primers. Measured with immunoSEQ multiplex PCR; TCRdb has only the in-frame clones, and not every one. The sample lists 120,000 or so clones, over 65% occurring once. Sequenced input: PBMCs. The source of these receptors is a man aged 40-49 years in good health and CMV-seropositive.

This clone was seen more than once but under ten times. J is TRBJ1-1 and V is TRBV10-2; TRBD1 is a possible D gene (5 bases). Germline V gives CDR1 WSHSY, CDR2 SAAADI. V was pared by 3 bases and J by 10 bases, with 18 bases between. CDR3 length equals 14 residues. CDR3 residues: CASSDGGMVVGAFF. In DNA, the CDR3 is TGCGCCAGCAGTGACGGGGGGATGGTAGTTGGAGCTTTCTTT.

This clone showed up just once. The V and J genes are TRBV2 and TRBJ1-1; 9 nucleotides line up with TRBD1. Per germline, CDR1 SNHLY and CDR2 FYNNEI. CDR3 length: 15 residues. Losses at the gene ends were 7 bases for V and 0 bases for J; bases not matched to a gene: 6. The CDR3 DNA reads as TGTGCCAGCACCGGGGACAGGGCGATGAACACTGAAGCTTTCTTT. It specifies CASTGDRAMNTEAFF.

In this sample, this clone turned up a few times. The rearrangement links TRBV6-5 to TRBJ1-5; D may be TRBD1 (6 bases). The V end was cut by 8 bases, the J end by 2 bases, with 13 bases between. This CDR3 comprises 14 residues. Germline loops: CDR1 MNHEY, CDR2 SVGAGI. CDR3 protein: CASALQGGNQPQHF. The DNA for the CDR3 is TGTGCCAGCGCATTACAGGGTGGCAATCAGCCCCAGCATTTT.

J is TRBJ1-3 and V is TRBV4-1; 8 nucleotides match TRBD1. Germline CDR1 MGHRA, CDR2 YSYEKL. The V gene end was trimmed by 1 base and the J gene end by 4 bases; junction bases not matched to a gene: 3. The CDR3 covers 15 residues. CDR3 bases: TGCGCCAGCAGCCAAGGGACAGGGTGGGGAAACACCATATATTTT. Protein: CASSQGTGWGNTIYF.

The CDR3 here is CASSKPRLGTGGFQETQYF. The CDR3 DNA follows: TGTGCCAGCAGCAAACCGAGACTTGGGACAGGGGGCTTCCAAGAGACCCAGTACTTC. The gene calls are TRBV5-4 and TRBJ2-5, with 12 bases identical to TRBD1. This CDR3 comprises 19 residues. From germline, CDR1 is SGHNT and CDR2 YYREEE (reference sequence). V was pared by 4 bases and J by 1 base, with 14 bases of the junction left unmatched.

V usage is TRBV12-2 and J usage is TRBJ2-7; the D call in the table, TRBD2, was not verified against the DNA. TRBV12-2 is recorded as a pseudogene. This CDR3 spans 16 amino acids. The CDR3 nucleotides are TGTGCAAGTCGCTCAGGGACTAGCGGGCGACACTACGAGCAGTACTTC. The encoded protein is CASRSGTSGRHYEQYF.

The chain combines TRBV5-1 with TRBJ1-5, with D tentatively TRBD1 (5 bases). The CDR3 sequence is 15 residues long. Germline lookup yields CDR1 SGHRS and CDR2 YFSETQ. The V end lost 4 bases, the J end lost 3 bases, and 14 bases lay between the germline ends. Written as DNA, the CDR3 is TGCGCCAGCAGCCGGGAGCCGGGACCCAATCAGCCCCAGCATTTT. The encoded protein is CASSREPGPNQPQHF.

This rearrangement joins TRBV7-9 to TRBJ1-4, with 9 bases fitting TRBD1. Germline CDR1 is SEHNR and CDR2 is FQNEAQ (reference sequence). V shed 5 bases and J 8 bases; nucleotides not matched to a gene: 9. CDR3 length equals 15 residues. The CDR3 spells CASSPAGQGGEKLFF. CDR3 nucleotide sequence: TGTGCCAGCAGCCCAGCGGGACAGGGAGGGGAAAAACTGTTTTTT.

This clone was observed once. The rearrangement joins TRBV2 to TRBJ2-7; D perhaps matches TRBD2 (5 bases). CDR1 SNHLY and CDR2 FYNNEI come from the germline V gene. The CDR3 is 12 amino acids. The V end lost 6 bases, the J end lost 2 bases, and 8 bases lay between the germline ends. CDR3 nucleotides: TGTGCCAGCAGCCAACTAGCCTACGAGCAGTACTTC. Amino acid sequence: CASSQLAYEQYF.